Here is one TCR beta chain with its context. The antigen is unknown. This sample stems from a study of OX40 agonist ivuxolimab in advanced cancers. Sequencing was performed with immunoSEQ multiplex PCR; in TCRdb, only in-frame clones are kept and a portion is missing. Of around 100,000 clones in the sample, approximately 87% were seen once. Study observations and caveats: It was not determined which antigens were specifically recognized by the peripheral T cells that had undergone clonal expansion.

Germline V gene sequence: CDR1 SEHNR, CDR2 FQNEAQ (reference sequence). V was shortened by 2 bases and J by 4 bases, with 14 bases between the two germline ends. CDR3 length equals 15 residues. The clonotype originates from an adult with an advanced solid tumor such as melanoma, head and neck, liver or kidney cancer. The input for sequencing was CD4+ or CD8+ T cells sorted from blood, taken in a trial of the OX40 agonist ivuxolimab. This sequence joins TRBV7-9 and TRBJ2-5; perhaps D is TRBD1 or TRBD2 (6 bases each). The CDR3 DNA reads TGTGCCAGCAGCTTATATGTAGGGGGAGGAGAGACCCAGTACTTC. Translating it yields CASSLYVGGGETQYF.